This entry lists 12 T cell receptor beta chains sequenced from one sample in a study of OX40 agonist ivuxolimab in advanced cancers. The protocol was immunoSEQ multiplex PCR, while the TCRdb copy is restricted to in-frame clones and leaves out a portion. Of 75,000 to 90,000 clones in the sample, around nine tenths were seen once. Material: CD4+ or CD8+ T cells sorted from blood, obtained in a trial of the OX40 agonist ivuxolimab. These receptors were obtained from an adult with an advanced solid tumor such as melanoma, head and neck, liver or kidney cancer.

The V gene is TRBV6-1, the J gene TRBJ2-7; TRBD1 agrees at 9 bases. This CDR3 has 13 residues. Germline CDR1 is MNHNS and CDR2 is SASEGT. The CDR3 coding sequence is TGTGACACGCCCGGGACAGGGTCCTACGAGCAGTACTTC. Encoded protein: CDTPGTGSYEQYF.

V gene TRBV19 combines with J gene TRBJ2-1, with D hard to call. CDR1 is LNHDA and CDR2 is SQIVND in the germline V gene (reference sequence). This CDR3 spans 13 amino acids. V lost 3 bases and J 9 bases, leaving 12 bases between the germline ends. The CDR3 sequence is CASSIGVTGEQFF. The CDR3 region has the DNA TGTGCCAGTAGTATTGGGGTCACGGGTGAGCAGTTCTTC.

The chain links TRBV6-1 to TRBJ2-7; D not certain. V was clipped by 2 bases and J by 4 bases, with 6 bases between them. The CDR3 covers 12 residues. In germline, CDR1 is MNHNS, CDR2 SASEGT. The CDR3 spells CASSELAYEQYF. The CDR3 DNA reads as TGTGCCAGCAGTGAATTAGCTTACGAGCAGTACTTC.

This clone was seen just once. The chain links TRBV7-3 to TRBJ2-3, with 7 nucleotides matching TRBD1. With V trimmed by 5 bases and J by 3 bases, 8 bases remained unmatched. Germline CDR1 is SGHTA and CDR2 is FQGTGA. The CDR3 extends over 15 amino acids. CDR3 loop: CASSPGQGDTDTQYF. DNA of the CDR3: TGTGCCAGCAGCCCGGGCCAGGGGGATACAGATACGCAGTATTTT.

This chain uses TRBV5-6 with TRBJ1-2, with 8 bases fitting TRBD1. V trimming: 5 bases; J trimming: 3 bases; junction bases outside the gene matches: 6. This CDR3 spans 14 amino acids. CDR1 and CDR2 from the germline V gene are SGHDT and YYEEEE. The CDR3 DNA reads as TGTGCCAGCAGGAAAACAGGGGGACACTATGGCTACACCTTC. Residues: CASRKTGGHYGYTF.

This rearrangement joins TRBV6-4 to TRBJ1-1; 8 nucleotides line up with TRBD1. Germline assignment: CDR1 MRHNA and CDR2 SNTAGT. The CDR3 consists of 14 residues. V was pared by 6 bases and J by 1 base, with 4 bases of the junction left unmatched. CDR3 coding DNA: TGTGCCAGCAGACGGGACAGGACGAACACTGAAGCTTTCTTT. Encoded protein: CASRRDRTNTEAFF.

This chain joins TRBV2 and TRBJ2-5; no definite D call. V lost 3 bases and J 4 bases, leaving 6 bases between the germline ends. Germline values: CDR1 SNHLY, CDR2 FYNNEI. The CDR3 has 12 amino acids. The CDR3 here is CASSEARETQYF. In nucleotides, the CDR3 is TGTGCCAGCAGTGAGGCGCGAGAGACCCAGTACTTC. The variable domain in full, completed from reference TRBV2 and TRBJ2-5, reads EPEVTQTPSHQVTQMGQEVILRCVPISNHLYFYWYRQILGQKVEFLVSFYNNEISEKSEIFDDQFSVERPDGSNFTLKIRSTKLEDSAMYFCASSEARETQYFGPGTRLLVL.

The chain couples TRBV6-1 to TRBJ1-5; D perhaps matches TRBD1 (5 bases). V gave up 4 bases and J gave up 2 bases, with 12 bases separating them. Germline lookup yields CDR1 MNHNS and CDR2 SASEGT. This CDR3 comprises 15 residues. The DNA for the CDR3 is TGTGCCAGCAGTGTCAATGGGGCAGGCAATCAGCCCCAGCATTTT. Translating it yields CASSVNGAGNQPQHF.

The chain recombines TRBV5-4 with TRBJ1-4; a possible D gene is TRBD1 (5 bases). The CDR3 consists of 14 residues. CDR1 is SGHNT, CDR2 YYREEE, per germline (reference sequence). V lost 2 bases and J lost 1, with 6 bases in between. This CDR3 is CASSFQGTNEKLFF. The CDR3 DNA is TGTGCCAGCAGCTTCCAGGGAACTAATGAAAAACTGTTTTTT.

The DNA of the CDR3 is TGTGCCAGCAGCATCAGCGGGAGCCTCTACAATGAGCAGTTCTTC. As protein: CASSISGSLYNEQFF. The V gene is TRBV7-3, the J gene TRBJ2-1; the match to TRBD2 covers 8 bases. With V trimmed by 5 bases and J by 3 bases, 6 bases remained unmatched. CDR1 and CDR2 (germline): SGHTA, FQGTGA. The CDR3 extends over 15 amino acids.

V is TRBV19 and J is TRBJ2-6; D ambiguous. CDR3 length equals 15 residues. Germline CDR1 LNHDA, CDR2 SQIVND (reference sequence). Deletions cut 8 bases from V and 0 bases from J, with 11 bases between. The CDR3 DNA reads as TGTGCCAGTGTTTTTGGTCACTCTGGGGCCAACGTCCTGACTTTC. Translated: CASVFGHSGANVLTF.

The chain recombines TRBV7-6 with TRBJ1-2; no clear D. Germline CDR1 reads SGHVS; CDR2 reads FNYEAQ. Trimming left V 5 bases short and J 4 bases short, with 17 bases between. The length of the CDR3 is 15 residues. The CDR3 is CASSARNSQGYGYTF. In nucleotides, the CDR3 is TGTGCCAGCAGCGCAAGAAACAGTCAAGGCTATGGCTACACCTTC.